This T cell receptor beta chain was recorded in a study of human T cells and chemical hapten exposure (dated by TCRdb to about 2021). About the study as a whole: For sensitization, 2% DPC in acetone was applied to an approximately 2 cm by approximately 2 cm area of upper inner arm skin. Blood samples were taken from patients before sensitization (week 0) and then at 2, 6 and about 24 weeks after DPC sensitization. Throughout the study period of roughly 24 weeks, patients also received therapeutic DPC doses to the scalp every week. The patient cohort, mostly female, included alopecia areata with under or over 50% scalp involvement, alopecia totalis and alopecia universalis. The study tracked peripheral blood TCR repertoire changes in vivo during primary and secondary sensitization to the hapten diphenylcyclopropenone (DPC) in alopecia patients. Patch testing was performed on the upper back with Finn chambers containing 0.01% DPC, and the patch tests were scored after 6 days according to International Contact Dermatitis Research Group standards. Under 30 alopecia patients gave blood for TCR sequencing at one to four time points (pre-sensitization, 2, 6 and 24 weeks). Libraries were combined into a pool for sequencing, and differences in TCR yield between samples came mainly from small differences in library volumes within the pool. Both TCR alpha and TCR beta chains were sequenced from each blood RNA sample.

Ten or more counts support this clonotype. Its antigen is unknown. No base quality values were provided; no much bigger clone lies one nucleotide off. The germline V gene provides CDR1 LGHNA and CDR2 YNFKEQ. Its CDR3 holds 16 amino acids, cysteine through phenylalanine. CDR3 DNA only is kept here, 48 bases in frame from base 1. The germline V end is reduced by 3 bases and the J end by 3 bases; junction bases left unmatched: 7. The receptor library was made with RACE. The listed sequencing device is NextSeq 500. Library preparation attached unique molecular identifiers to individual cDNA molecules for quantitative, reproducible TCR counting. As for the original processing: The median number of TCRs per sample was around 100,000, ranging from roughly 20,000 to 700,000. V, J and CDR3 annotation of the TCR reads was carried out using the Decombinator software suite. For PS versus PT1 abundance plots, all samples were subsampled to the same number of TCRs (28,000). TCRs were defined as expanded if absent before sensitization and observed at least eight times at the 2-week time point. The public reads were run again by TCRdb, first through fastp at Q25 and then through MiXCR, and only productive beta chains were kept. Rows are combined by CDR3 protein, so each entry shows the most common genes and DNA. TCRdb's processing, not the authors', yielded these V and J calls. Recorded for this sample are 35,000 to 45,000 distinct CDR3 sequences; 9.5% to 10% of them occurred a single time. The ten top clones hold roughly 13% of the sample.

The time point label here, explained by the study, means: patch test 2, 6 weeks after DPC sensitization. Interpreted using the paper, the treatment or condition label stands for: therapeutic diphenylcyclopropenone sensitization with weekly scalp DPC. Total RNA was isolated from unfractionated whole blood collected in Tempus Blood RNA tubes. At each patch-test visit, blood was drawn before the patch test was applied. Patients were eligible if aged 18 to 70, diagnosed with alopecia and judged suitable for DPC therapy, and pregnant patients were excluded. The investigation overall reported the following: Repeated subsampling changed both the strength of the expansion versus patch-test correlation and the threshold at which that correlation became significant. Significantly more large CDR3 similarity clusters were formed by expanded TCRs than by pre-sensitization or healthy control sets, consistent with antigen-driven responses. The number of TCRs above 1 in 1000 frequency did not change with DPC sensitization; there was no evidence of global repertoire structure alterations. Patch test score correlated positively with the number of PT1 expanded TCRs, reaching significance at thresholds 8, 16 and 32 but not at 4. Alopecia, a presumed autoimmune disease, was present in all patients, so the immune response of the patients might differ from that of healthy individuals.

Sequenced here: whole blood, sampled in connection with sensitization to the hapten diphenylcyclopropenone (DPC). The sequence was collected from a woman in her twenties or thirties with alopecia areata. Some clones in this sample may be carry-over from other donors' samples. Rearrangement joined TRBV4-2 to TRBJ2-5, with 10 bases in between that match TRBD2. The CDR3 has the sequence CASSQKASGGKETQYF. The DNA is as follows: TGTGCCAGCAGCCAGAAAGCTAGCGGGGGAAAAGAGACCCAGTACTTC.